One and the same sample provided the 28 T cell receptor beta chains below, sequenced in a study of T cell changes during pregnancy in multiple sclerosis. Data came from immunoSEQ multiplex PCR; TCRdb stores just in-frame clones and leaves some out. The data hold about 86,000 clones, with around 90% observed a single time. The material was peripheral blood, obtained in the first trimester of pregnancy. The receptors were sampled from a female donor in good health, enrolled as a control in a pregnancy study.

The chain couples TRBV5-5 to TRBJ1-1; D is ambiguous. The germline V gene encodes CDR1 SGHKS and CDR2 YYEKEE (reference sequence). This CDR3 region has 16 residues. The V end was cut by 0 bases, the J end by 0 bases, with 12 bases between. CDR3 sequence reads: CASSLAATVLNTEAFF. The CDR3 bases are TGTGCCAGCAGCTTGGCCGCAACAGTCCTGAACACTGAAGCTTTCTTT. Based on the CDR3 plus reference TRBV5-5 and TRBJ1-1, the full variable domain is DAGVTQSPTHLIKTRGQQVTLRCSPISGHKSVSWYQQVLGQGPQFIFQYYEKEERGRGNFPDRFSARQFPNYSSELNVNALLLGDSALYLCASSLAATVLNTEAFFGQGTRLTVV.

The V gene is TRBV19, the J gene TRBJ2-1, with 12 bases lining up with TRBD2. Germline CDR1 and CDR2: LNHDA and SQIVND (reference sequence). Trimming took 4 bases from V and 8 from J; bases not matched to a gene: 3. The CDR3 runs 14 residues. The CDR3 loop reads CASSTSGGAYEQFF. The CDR3 coding sequence is TGTGCCAGTAGTACTAGCGGGGGGGCGTATGAGCAGTTCTTC. Drawing the rest from reference TRBV19 and TRBJ2-1, the complete variable domain is DGGITQSPKYLFRKEGQNVTLSCEQNLNHDAMYWYRQDPGQGLRLIYYSQIVNDFQKGDIAEGYSVSREKKESFPLTVTSAQKNPTAFYLCASSTSGGAYEQFFGPGTRLTVL.

The chain couples TRBV7-6 to TRBJ1-4; D may be TRBD1 (6 bases). Between the trimmed V and J ends, which lost 5 bases and 0 bases, there was a span of 16 bases. The CDR3 has 17 residues. Germline CDR1 reads SGHVS; CDR2 reads FNYEAQ. CDR3 nucleotides: TGTGCCAGCAGCGAAAGGGGGGGCCCTGCAACTAATGAAAAACTGTTTTTT. Translated: CASSERGGPATNEKLFF.

V gene TRBV11-1 combines with J gene TRBJ2-7; TRBD1 matches at 8 bases. Unmatched junction bases numbered 12, after V lost 7 bases and J lost 4 bases. There are 15 residues in the CDR3. Germline V gene lookup returns CDR1 SGHAT and CDR2 FQDESV (reference sequence). CDR3 nucleotide sequence: TGTGCCAGCACCGAATCCCAGGGGGCAGGTTACGAGCAGTACTTC. Its protein product is CASTESQGAGYEQYF.

This clone showed up just a few times. The chain has TRBV28 and TRBJ1-6, with D perhaps TRBD1 (5 bases). CDR1 and CDR2 from the germline V gene are MDHEN and SYDVKM. Between the trimmed V and J ends, which lost 5 bases and 11 bases, there was a span of 19 bases. This CDR3 region has 15 residues. CDR3 protein: CASSRSVGGGPPLHF. CDR3 sequence (DNA): TGTGCCAGCAGTCGGAGCGTGGGGGGAGGGCCACCCCTCCACTTT.

The chain combines TRBV5-4 with TRBJ2-3; weak D call: TRBD2 (5 bases). Germline loops: CDR1 SGHNT, CDR2 YYREEE (reference sequence). There are 15 residues in the CDR3. Trimming took 4 bases from V and 0 from J, leaving 12 bases between them. The DNA for the CDR3 is TGTGCCAGCAGCGCTGGACTGTACAGCACAGATACGCAGTATTTT. This translates into CASSAGLYSTDTQYF.

This clone has only one observation. The chain joins TRBV27 to TRBJ2-7, with 9 bases that match TRBD2. CDR1 is MNHEY, CDR2 SMNVEV, per germline (reference sequence). The V and J ends lost 2 bases and 3 bases, in that order; junction bases with no gene match: 5. CDR3 length: 15 amino acids. Here the CDR3 reads CASSLSSGGYYEQYF. CDR3 DNA: TGTGCCAGCAGTTTAAGTAGCGGGGGATACTACGAGCAGTACTTC.

This clone was recorded only once. This rearrangement joins TRBV15 to TRBJ1-2, with 7 bases lining up with TRBD1. Germline V gives CDR1 LNHNV, CDR2 YYDKDF (reference sequence). This CDR3 contains 14 residues. The V and J ends lost 1 base and 8 bases, in that order; junction bases with no gene match: 7. Here the CDR3 reads CATSRGQGLWGYTF. CDR3 DNA: TGTGCCACCAGCAGAGGACAGGGTTTATGGGGCTACACCTTC. The full variable domain, rest sourced from reference TRBV15 and TRBJ1-2, is DAMVIQNPRYQVTQFGKPVTLSCSQTLNHNVMYWYQQKSSQAPKLLFHYYDKDFNNEADTPDNFQSRRPNTSFCFLDIRSPGLGDTAMYLCATSRGQGLWGYTFGSGTRLTVV.

This clone appeared once. The gene calls are TRBV4-1 and TRBJ1-5, with a tentative D call TRBD1 (5 bases). Trimming took off 4 bases at V and 0 bases at J, with 16 bases between the two ends. The V gene's germline CDR1 is MGHRA and CDR2 YSYEKL. The CDR3 length is 17 residues. CDR3 protein: CASSRDFGTSSNQPQHF. The CDR3 DNA reads TGCGCCAGCAGCCGGGACTTCGGGACGAGTAGCAATCAGCCCCAGCATTTT.

The chain couples TRBV7-9 to TRBJ1-2; D is undetermined. The V end was cut by 6 bases, the J end by 8 bases, with 19 bases between. This CDR3 is 14 amino acids long. Germline V gives CDR1 SEHNR, CDR2 FQNEAQ (reference sequence). For the CDR3, the DNA is TGTGCCAGCAGTACCGAGACACCGGCGTACGGCTACACCTTC. This codes for CASSTETPAYGYTF.

The chain links TRBV4-3 to TRBJ2-6; D unclear. Trimming stripped 3 bases from V and 0 bases from J, with 3 bases between. CDR1 is LGHNA, CDR2 YSLEER, per germline. This CDR3 region has 14 residues. The CDR3 protein is CASSHSSGANVLTF. In nucleotides, the CDR3 is TGCGCCAGCAGCCACAGCTCTGGGGCCAACGTCCTGACTTTC.

The chain carries TRBV29-1 and TRBJ1-1; TRBD1 matches 7 bases. Germline V CDR1 and CDR2: SQVTM, ANQGSEA. CDR3 length equals 12 residues. Trimming took 6 bases from V and 1 from J; bases not matched to a gene: 2. The CDR3 DNA reads TGCAGCGTACGGACAGGGAACACTGAAGCTTTCTTT. Translation gives CSVRTGNTEAFF.

The chain couples TRBV16 to TRBJ2-7; D is perhaps TRBD1 (5 bases). Trimming took 4 bases from V and 2 from J, leaving 9 bases between them. This CDR3 contains 13 residues. The germline gives CDR1 KGHSY, CDR2 FQNENV. The CDR3 region has the DNA TGTGCCAGCAGCCGACAACAGGCCTACGAGCAGTACTTC. The encoded protein is CASSRQQAYEQYF.

The table lists this clone with a count of one. This chain connects TRBV4-2 to TRBJ1-4; TRBD1 matches 8 bases. Germline V gene sequence: CDR1 LGHNA, CDR2 YNFKEQ. The CDR3 covers 15 residues. The J segment lost 3 bases and the V segment lost 2 bases, leaving 2 bases of the junction unmatched. This chain's CDR3 is CASSQRTGSNEKLFF. The CDR3 bases are TGTGCCAGCAGCCAAAGGACAGGGTCTAATGAAAAACTGTTTTTT.

The V gene is TRBV4-1, the J gene TRBJ2-5, with TRBD2 matching 11 bases. Germline V CDR1 and CDR2: MGHRA, YSYEKL. The V and J ends lost 0 bases and 7 bases, in that order; junction bases with no gene match: 4. The CDR3 contains 15 residues. This chain's CDR3 is CASSQETSGVGTQYF. CDR3 nucleotide sequence: TGCGCCAGCAGCCAAGAGACTAGCGGGGTCGGGACCCAGTACTTC.

The rearrangement uses TRBV9 and TRBJ1-6; D remains ambiguous. V lost 4 bases and J 3 bases, leaving 8 bases between the germline ends. Germline V gene lookup returns CDR1 SGDLS and CDR2 YYNGEE. This CDR3 spans 14 amino acids. The CDR3 bases are TGTGCCAGCAGCTTACAAGACTATAATTCACCCCTCCACTTT. Amino acid sequence: CASSLQDYNSPLHF.

This clone was observed a single time. The rearrangement links TRBV2 to TRBJ2-2; 7 nucleotides match TRBD1. The CDR3 is 12 residues long. Germline CDR1 is SNHLY and CDR2 is FYNNEI. The V and J ends lost 7 bases and 8 bases, in that order; junction bases with no gene match: 4. CDR3 sequence (DNA): TGTGCCAGCAACGAGGGACAGGGGGAGCTGTTTTTT. Translation gives CASNEGQGELFF.

CDR3 region: CASSPLGGERVSTDTQYF. Here the CDR3 DNA reads TGTGCCAGCAGTCCCCTCGGAGGCGAACGGGTGAGCACAGATACGCAGTATTTT. The chain joins TRBV27 to TRBJ2-3; a possible D gene is TRBD2 (5 bases). The CDR3 is 18 amino acids. The germline V gene has CDR1 MNHEY and CDR2 SMNVEV (reference sequence). The V and J ends lost 5 bases and 0 bases respectively, with 21 bases between them.

The chain's CDR3 is CASSIQSTTQDEQYF. The CDR3 DNA follows: TGTGCCAGCAGCATTCAATCGACTACCCAAGACGAGCAGTACTTC. The chain has TRBV7-8 and TRBJ2-7; tentative D call: TRBD2 (5 bases). Germline V gene lookup returns CDR1 SGHVS and CDR2 FQNEAQ. CDR3 length: 15 residues. V gave up 5 bases and J gave up 5 bases, with 19 bases separating them.

V usage is TRBV14 and J usage is TRBJ2-7; D is unresolved. This CDR3 is 11 amino acids long. Per the germline V gene, CDR1 is SGHDN and CDR2 is FVKESK. Trimming pared 4 bases from V and 2 bases from J, leaving 3 bases between. CDR3 residues: CASSRAYEQYF. CDR3 bases: TGTGCCAGCAGCCGAGCCTACGAGCAGTACTTC.

This chain links TRBV18 with TRBJ1-1; maybe TRBD1 (5 bases). CDR3 size: 14 residues. Germline values: CDR1 KGHSH, CDR2 LQKENI. V was cut by 5 bases and J by 4 bases, with 14 bases left in between. CDR3 amino acids: CASSSPQGTTEAFF. Written as DNA, the CDR3 is TGTGCCAGCTCATCGCCCCAGGGTACCACTGAAGCTTTCTTT.

The chain joins TRBV7-2 to TRBJ1-2; 11 nucleotides align to TRBD1. Germline CDR1 reads SGHTA; CDR2 reads FQGNSA. This CDR3 comprises 15 residues. With 1 base clipped from V and 4 bases from J, the junction kept 2 bases outside the gene matches. The CDR3, as DNA: TGTGCCAGCAGCTTAGACGGGACAGGGGGCTATGGCTACACCTTC. Its protein is CASSLDGTGGYGYTF.

With respect to this clone: Other DNA sequences in this specimen translate into the identical CDR3. V is TRBV5-6 and J is TRBJ1-2; D might be TRBD1 (6 bases). Trimming took off 5 bases at V and 7 bases at J, with 9 bases between the two ends. CDR1 is SGHDT, CDR2 YYEEEE, per germline. This CDR3 is built from 11 residues. CDR3 in amino acids: CASSSGVGYTF. CDR3 nucleotide sequence: TGTGCCAGCAGTTCAGGGGTTGGCTACACCTTC.

The J gene is TRBJ2-5, the V gene TRBV7-9; D ambiguous. The CDR3 covers 14 residues. Germline assignment: CDR1 SEHNR and CDR2 FQNEAQ (reference sequence). V was trimmed by 5 bases and J by 4 bases, leaving 14 bases between them. CDR3 sequence reads: CASSPGPVPETQYF. CDR3 DNA: TGTGCCAGCAGCCCAGGTCCAGTACCAGAGACCCAGTACTTC.

This chain joins TRBV13 and TRBJ1-2; 8 bases agree with TRBD1. This CDR3 has 12 amino acids. Germline V gene data show CDR1 as PRHDT and CDR2 as FYEKMQ (reference sequence). After removal of 3 bases from V and 7 bases from J, the junction contained 1 base not matched to a gene. The CDR3, as DNA: TGTGCCAGCAGCTTCCAGGGGGCTGGCTACACCTTC. This codes for CASSFQGAGYTF.

The CDR3 coding sequence is TGTGCCAGCAGCCCGGACAGTACCTACGAGCAGTACTTC. It is translated as CASSPDSTYEQYF. The gene calls are TRBV5-4 and TRBJ2-7; tentative D call: TRBD1 (6 bases). The CDR3 is 13 amino acids. Germline V CDR1 and CDR2: SGHNT, YYREEE (reference sequence). The V and J ends lost 4 bases and 2 bases respectively, with 10 bases between them.

The chain combines TRBV4-3 with TRBJ1-4; TRBD1 is a possible D gene (5 bases). Trimming shortened V by 0 bases and J by 4 bases, and 9 bases separated the two germline ends. From germline, CDR1 is LGHNA and CDR2 YSLEER. The CDR3 extends over 15 amino acids. In DNA, the CDR3 is TGCGCCAGCAGCCAAGAAAGGGGCCTTAATGAAAAACTGTTTTTT. It codes for CASSQERGLNEKLFF.

The chain employs TRBV28 and TRBJ2-2; TRBD1 aligns across 9 bases. V gave up 3 bases and J gave up 9 bases; unmatched junction bases: 14. Looked up from germline, CDR1 is MDHEN and CDR2 is SYDVKM. The CDR3 contains 17 residues. The CDR3 DNA reads TGTGCCAGCAGTTTGGCCCAAAGCGGGACAGGGAACCGGGAGCTGTTTTTT. Its translation: CASSLAQSGTGNRELFF.